Each of the 2 T cell receptor beta chains below was sequenced from the same sample in a study of shared clonotypes between healthy human individuals. The repertoire was sequenced with immunoSEQ multiplex PCR; TCRdb's copy has only in-frame clones and lacks some. The sample includes around 700,000 clones, around three quarters seen only once; the top ten take around 2%. Sequenced material: memory CD4+ T cells sorted from blood. Sample subset: CD45RA-negative fraction. These receptors were collected from a woman aged 30 to 39 in good health.

The chain carries TRBV5-4 and TRBJ1-5, with a tentative D call TRBD1 (6 bases). The CDR3 sequence is 14 residues long. Trimming stripped 3 bases from V and 8 bases from J, with 15 bases between. Germline CDR1 and CDR2: SGHNT and YYREEE (reference sequence). CDR3 in amino acids: CASSYIGGQEPQHF. The CDR3 DNA reads TGTGCCAGCAGCTATATCGGGGGGCAGGAGCCCCAGCATTTT.

In its sample, this clone was seen once. This chain connects TRBV28 to TRBJ2-6; the D gene is possibly TRBD2 (7 bases). The CDR3 totals 15 residues. The germline CDR1 and CDR2 sequences are MDHEN and SYDVKM. Trimming shortened V by 3 bases and J by 6 bases, and 12 bases separated the two germline ends. CDR3 residues: CASSFGGAEANVLTF. The CDR3 nucleotides are TGTGCCAGCAGTTTTGGGGGGGCTGAGGCCAACGTCCTGACTTTC.